This entry describes one T cell receptor beta chain. The entry originates in a study of blood T cell repertoires in COVID-19. Across the whole study: Sites in the United States, Italy and Spain provided acute and convalescent COVID-19 samples. T cells, B-cell-depleted T cells, or PBMCs provided the cDNA or gDNA that served as material.

Only in-frame clones appear in the TCRdb table, and some are missing; sequencing was by immunoSEQ multiplex PCR. Among 23,000 or so clones listed, roughly nine tenths were seen once. The V end lost 4 bases, the J end lost 3 bases, and 13 bases lay between the germline ends. This CDR3 is 14 amino acids long. The germline V gene has CDR1 LNHDA and CDR2 SQIVND (reference sequence). This receptor was identified in a man in his 70s with acute or convalescent COVID-19. This chain uses TRBV19 with TRBJ2-7; a possible D gene is TRBD1 (6 bases). The material sequenced was peripheral blood. The CDR3 DNA sequence: TGTGCCAGTAGTAAGGTGGGACACGACTACGAGCAGTACTTC. As protein: CASSKVGHDYEQYF.